One sample yielded the 30 T cell receptor beta chains listed below, sequenced in a study of human T cells and chemical hapten exposure. Stated time point: healthy volunteer bleed at 2 weeks. Someone pulled total RNA out of unfractionated whole blood. Each CDR3 protein gets one entry after TCRdb re-called the RACE reads with MiXCR. Of 130,000 or so distinct CDR3 sequences in the sample, about 9.4% were seen once. Sequences were obtained from whole blood. Source of these receptors: a male donor in good health. Some clones in this sample may be carry-over from other donors' samples.

The chain joins TRBV14 to TRBJ2-7, with a tentative D call TRBD1 (6 bases). V was clipped by 0 bases and J by 0 bases, with 12 bases between them. The CDR3 consists of 16 residues. CDR1 is SGHDN and CDR2 is FVKESK in the germline V gene. The CDR3 is CASSQEEGQDSYEQYF. CDR3 nucleotides: TGTGCCAGCAGCCAAGAAGAGGGACAAGACTCCTACGAGCAGTACTTC.

This sequence joins TRBV25-1 and TRBJ2-7, with 9 bases fitting TRBD1. Germline-derived CDR1 and CDR2 are MGHDK and SYGVNS. V was clipped by 6 bases and J by 1 base; unmatched bases: 4. The CDR3 loop spans 14 amino acids. The CDR3 reads CASRAGQGSYEQYF. The DNA of the CDR3 is TGTGCCAGCAGGGCCGGACAGGGGTCCTACGAGCAGTACTTC.

This sequence joins TRBV11-1 and TRBJ2-4, with D tentatively TRBD1 (6 bases). CDR1 SGHAT and CDR2 FQDESV come from the germline V gene (reference sequence). This CDR3 is built from 17 residues. The V end was cut by 5 bases, the J end by 0 bases, with 17 bases between. CDR3 residues: CASSPTRRDIAKNIQYF. The DNA for the CDR3 is TGTGCCAGCAGCCCCACGCGACGGGACATAGCCAAAAACATTCAGTACTTC. Full variable domain (missing parts from reference TRBV11-1 and TRBJ2-4): EAEVAQSPRYKITEKSQAVAFWCDPISGHATLYWYRQILGQGPELLVQFQDESVVDDSQLPKDRFSAERLKGVDSTLKIQPAELGDSAMYLCASSPTRRDIAKNIQYFGAGTRLSVL.

The chain couples TRBV30 to TRBJ2-7; TRBD1 matches 8 bases. Germline trimming cut 5 bases from V and 4 bases from J; bases unmatched to any gene: 13. Germline V gene data show CDR1 as GTSNPN and CDR2 as SVGIG (reference sequence). The CDR3 extends over 15 amino acids. In DNA form, the CDR3 reads TGTGCCTGGGGGACAGGACAGGGAGTTTGGTACGAGCAGTACTTC. This sequence encodes CAWGTGQGVWYEQYF.

The sample holds many counts of this clonotype. The V gene is TRBV5-1, the J gene TRBJ2-7, with D maybe TRBD2 (6 bases). Looked up from germline, CDR1 is SGHRS and CDR2 is YFSETQ. Between the trimmed V and J ends, which lost 0 bases and 4 bases, there was a span of 17 bases. The CDR3 contains 16 residues. The CDR3 loop reads CASSLDAGQGIYEQYF. The CDR3 DNA reads TGCGCCAGCAGCTTGGATGCGGGGCAGGGAATATACGAGCAGTACTTC.

The chain is built from TRBV5-4 and TRBJ2-3; 7 bases agree with TRBD1. The V gene's germline CDR1 is SGHNT and CDR2 YYREEE (reference sequence). V shed 4 bases, J shed 1 base, and the junction held 6 bases outside the gene matches. This CDR3 spans 15 amino acids. CDR3 bases: TGTGCCAGCAGCGCCCGGGACAGTGGCACAGATACGCAGTATTTT. Its protein is CASSARDSGTDTQYF.

The V and J genes are TRBV7-8 and TRBJ2-7, with TRBD2 identical over 9 bases. Germline V gives CDR1 SGHVS, CDR2 FQNEAQ. The CDR3 contains 16 residues. The junction had 11 bases not matched to a gene; V was cut back by 1 base and J by 7 bases. The CDR3 DNA reads TGTGCCAGCAGCTTAGAGGAGGACACGGCGGGGGGGGAGCAGTACTTC. Protein sequence: CASSLEEDTAGGEQYF.

The chain links TRBV6-6 to TRBJ1-6; maybe TRBD1 (6 bases). Germline V gene data show CDR1 as MNHNY and CDR2 as SVGAGI (reference sequence). V was pared by 4 bases and J by 15 bases, with 13 bases between. There are 12 residues in the CDR3. In nucleotides, the CDR3 is TGTGCCAGCAGTTGGACAGATCAGAACCTCCACTTT. It translates to CASSWTDQNLHF.

This clonotype was observed at least ten times. The gene calls are TRBV29-1 and TRBJ2-3; the D is unclear. V lost 4 bases and J lost 2, with 10 bases in between. This CDR3 has 13 amino acids. Germline CDR1 is SQVTM and CDR2 is ANQGSEA. The CDR3 sequence: CSVVKGSTDTQYF. In DNA, the CDR3 is TGCAGCGTTGTCAAGGGATCCACAGATACGCAGTATTTT.

This clonotype has a handful of counts. The chain is built from TRBV4-3 and TRBJ1-1, with no clear D. The CDR3 has 16 amino acids. Germline CDR1 LGHNA, CDR2 YSLEER. V was shortened by 0 bases and J by 7 bases, with 18 bases between the two germline ends. For the CDR3, the DNA is TGCGCCAGCAGCCAAGATCTGAGCAGAGGCTACAGTGAAGCTTTCTTT. Its protein product is CASSQDLSRGYSEAFF.

This clonotype was found a few times. The chain joins TRBV5-1 to TRBJ2-1; 9 bases map to TRBD1. The CDR3 has 15 residues. CDR1 and CDR2 from the germline V gene are SGHRS and YFSETQ. The J segment lost 6 bases and the V segment lost 4 bases, leaving 8 bases of the junction unmatched. CDR3 DNA: TGCGCCAGCAGCCAGACAGGGGGTGAGGTCAATGAGCAGTTCTTC. Translation: CASSQTGGEVNEQFF.

This clonotype was recorded a few times. The chain is built from TRBV6-5 and TRBJ2-1, with 7 nucleotides matching TRBD2. The germline gives CDR1 MNHEY, CDR2 SVGAGI. The V and J ends lost 0 bases and 7 bases, in that order; junction bases with no gene match: 9. CDR3 length: 16 amino acids. For the CDR3, the DNA is TGTGCCAGCAGTTACTCGGGGCTAGCGGAAAAAAATGAGCAGTTCTTC. This encodes CASSYSGLAEKNEQFF.

This clonotype was seen only a few times. This chain uses TRBV20-1 with TRBJ2-3; 12 nucleotides line up with TRBD2. The CDR3 is 16 residues long. J lost 5 bases, V lost 0 bases, and 6 bases had no gene match. Germline V gene data show CDR1 as DFQATT and CDR2 as SNEGSKA (reference sequence). The CDR3 here is CSARDWTSGVGDTQYF. CDR3 in DNA: TGCAGTGCTAGAGATTGGACTAGCGGGGTTGGAGATACGCAGTATTTT.

The V and J genes are TRBV24-1 and TRBJ2-1, with D possibly being TRBD1 (5 bases). This CDR3 is 14 amino acids long. The germline CDR1 and CDR2 sequences are KGHDR and SFDVKD. Trimming removed 5 bases from V and 4 bases from J, with 11 bases in between. The CDR3 DNA follows: TGTGCCACCAGTGCCGGGCAGGGTTACAATGAGCAGTTCTTC. It codes for CATSAGQGYNEQFF.

The CDR3 DNA is TGTGCCAGCACTAGCGAAAATTCCCACGAGCAGTACTTC. It is translated as CASTSENSHEQYF. The chain links TRBV5-4 to TRBJ2-7, with D tentatively TRBD2 (6 bases). The CDR3 has 13 residues. Trimming took off 6 bases at V and 5 bases at J, with 15 bases between the two ends. Germline assignment: CDR1 SGHNT and CDR2 YYREEE (reference sequence).

The V gene is TRBV19, the J gene TRBJ2-5; TRBD2 is a possible D gene (5 bases). CDR3 length: 15 residues. In germline, CDR1 is LNHDA, CDR2 SQIVND (reference sequence). Trimming pared 3 bases from V and 1 base from J, leaving 12 bases between. CDR3 nucleotide sequence: TGTGCCAGTAGTATCCTACTAGAGAGCCAAGAGACCCAGTACTTC. Its translation: CASSILLESQETQYF. Filled out from reference TRBV19 and TRBJ2-5, the complete variable domain reads DGGITQSPKYLFRKEGQNVTLSCEQNLNHDAMYWYRQDPGQGLRLIYYSQIVNDFQKGDIAEGYSVSREKKESFPLTVTSAQKNPTAFYLCASSILLESQETQYFGPGTRLLVL.

Here the CDR3 DNA reads TGCGCCAGCAGACCCGAGGGACAGGGGTCCGCCTACGAGCAGTACTTC. It is translated as CASRPEGQGSAYEQYF. J is TRBJ2-7 and V is TRBV5-1; 10 bases are shared with TRBD1. Germline V lookup: CDR1 SGHRS, CDR2 YFSETQ. The CDR3 runs to 16 residues. The V and J ends lost 5 bases and 2 bases, in that order; junction bases with no gene match: 10.

This chain joins TRBV5-1 and TRBJ2-7; D unresolved. Per germline, CDR1 SGHRS and CDR2 YFSETQ. V was trimmed by 3 bases and J by 0 bases, leaving 7 bases between them. CDR3 length: 13 residues. In nucleotides, the CDR3 is TGCGCCAGCAGCTCTCCAAGCTCCTACGAGCAGTACTTC. Its translation: CASSSPSSYEQYF.

This clonotype was seen many times. The CDR3 region has the DNA TGTGCCAGTAGTATCATCGTGGGTTTGGGGACACCTCAAGAGACCCAGTACTTC. Translation: CASSIIVGLGTPQETQYF. The J gene is TRBJ2-5, the V gene TRBV19, with D perhaps matching TRBD1 (6 bases). The CDR3 runs to 18 residues. CDR1 is LNHDA and CDR2 is SQIVND in the germline V gene (reference sequence). Deletions cut 3 bases from V and 2 bases from J, with 22 bases between.

The chain combines TRBV3-1 with TRBJ1-1; D is unresolved. The germline V gene encodes CDR1 LGHDT and CDR2 YNNKEL (reference sequence). V was cut by 0 bases and J by 0 bases, with 17 bases left in between. The length of the CDR3 is 18 residues. CDR3 loop: CASSQDRPGRTMNTEAFF. The CDR3 DNA is TGTGCCAGCAGCCAAGATCGGCCCGGACGGACTATGAACACTGAAGCTTTCTTT.

This clonotype was seen more than once but under ten times. This chain links TRBV6-2 or TRBV6-3 with TRBJ2-7; weak D call: TRBD2 (5 bases). Per germline, CDR1 MNHEY and CDR2 SVGEGT. The CDR3 covers 15 residues. Trimming took off 6 bases at V and 1 base at J, with 16 bases between the two ends. The CDR3 nucleotides are TGTGCCAGCAGGACGGGGATGCTGGGATCCTACGAGCAGTACTTC. Its translation is CASRTGMLGSYEQYF.

This clonotype was observed a few times. The V gene is TRBV21-1, the J gene TRBJ1-1; the table names TRBD1, a call not compared with the DNA. TRBV21-1 constitutes a pseudogene. The CDR3 has 12 amino acids. CDR3 sequence: CATPLICSEAFF. Here the CDR3 DNA reads TGTGCCACCCCCTTGATTTGTTCTGAAGCTTTCTTT.

The chain combines TRBV12-3 or TRBV12-4 with TRBJ2-2, with 13 bases matching TRBD2. The CDR3 is 17 amino acids. V trimming: 6 bases; J trimming: 0 bases; junction bases outside the gene matches: 4. DNA of the CDR3: TGTGCCAGCAGCCCAACTAGCGGGAGGGCGAACACCGGGGAGCTGTTTTTT. Its protein is CASSPTSGRANTGELFF.

This clonotype was seen at least ten times. This chain uses TRBV25-1 with TRBJ2-1; 7 nucleotides align to TRBD1. Germline CDR1 and CDR2: MGHDK and SYGVNS. V trimming: 0 bases; J trimming: 8 bases; junction bases outside the gene matches: 10. CDR3 length: 16 amino acids. The CDR3 DNA follows: TGTGCCAGCAGTGAATACACCCTAGACAGGGTCTATGAGCAGTTCTTC. Amino acids: CASSEYTLDRVYEQFF.

The V and J genes are TRBV5-6 and TRBJ2-1; 7 bases are shared with TRBD1. V was pared by 4 bases and J by 4 bases, with 8 bases of the junction left unmatched. The germline V gene has CDR1 SGHDT and CDR2 YYEEEE. The CDR3 length is 15 residues. CDR3 residues: CASSPGGQNYNEQFF. CDR3 nucleotides: TGTGCCAGCAGCCCTGGGGGACAGAATTACAATGAGCAGTTCTTC.

The rearrangement joins TRBV7-9 to TRBJ2-5; D not certain. CDR3 length: 15 residues. Per the germline V gene, CDR1 is SEHNR and CDR2 is FQNEAQ (reference sequence). V shed 3 bases and J shed 0 bases, with 11 bases lying between them. The CDR3 sequence is CASSLWLKYQETQYF. The CDR3 DNA reads TGTGCCAGCAGCTTGTGGTTGAAGTACCAAGAGACCCAGTACTTC.

This clonotype was counted at least ten times. The chain couples TRBV18 to TRBJ1-2, with 8 bases aligning to TRBD1. The germline V gene encodes CDR1 KGHSH and CDR2 LQKENI. This CDR3 region has 14 residues. V shed 5 bases, J shed 8 bases, and the junction held 10 bases outside the gene matches. CDR3 nucleotide sequence: TGTGCCAGCTCAGGGGACAGGAGCCAAGAAGGCTACACCTTC. This sequence encodes CASSGDRSQEGYTF.

On this clonotype itself: This sequence may be a read error, since a much larger clone differs from it by one base. The chain combines TRBV2 with TRBJ2-7; TRBD2 aligns across 7 bases. V lost 10 bases, J lost 0 bases, and 9 bases stayed unmatched. The V gene's germline CDR1 is SNHLY and CDR2 FYNNEI. The CDR3 sequence is 14 residues long. The CDR3 DNA reads TGTGCCAACGCGGGGGATTTTACCTCCTACGAGCAGTACTTC. This gives the protein CANAGDFTSYEQYF.

This clonotype was seen a few times. This chain connects TRBV5-1 to TRBJ2-6; 8 bases fit TRBD1. The CDR3 runs 17 residues. With 4 bases clipped from V and 1 base from J, the junction kept 7 bases outside the gene matches. The V gene's germline CDR1 is SGHRS and CDR2 YFSETQ. CDR3 sequence: CASSPAGTGSGANVLTF. CDR3 bases: TGCGCCAGCAGCCCAGCAGGGACAGGATCTGGGGCCAACGTCCTGACTTTC. Drawing the rest from reference TRBV5-1 and TRBJ2-6, the complete variable domain is KAGVTQTPRYLIKTRGQQVTLSCSPISGHRSVSWYQQTPGQGLQFLFEYFSETQRNKGNFPGRFSGRQFSNSRSEMNVSTLELGDSALYLCASSPAGTGSGANVLTFGAGSRLTVL.

This rearrangement joins TRBV7-9 to TRBJ2-1, with TRBD1 identical over 8 bases. Germline CDR1 and CDR2: SEHNR and FQNEAQ (reference sequence). The length of the CDR3 is 16 residues. Trimming removed 3 bases from V and 3 bases from J; junction bases left unmatched: 7. In nucleotides, the CDR3 is TGTGCCAGCAGCTTCGGGCAGGGGGCGGTCTACAATGAGCAGTTCTTC. This encodes CASSFGQGAVYNEQFF.